This is a list of T cell receptor beta chains from one sample in a study of blood T cell repertoires in COVID-19. Profiled with immunoSEQ multiplex PCR; TCRdb holds only in-frame clones, not every one. The table has about 210,000 clones, around 82% seen once. The material sequenced was peripheral blood. The origin of the receptors is a woman aged 40 to 55 with active or convalescent COVID-19. The CDR3 runs from the conserved cysteine through the conserved F or W. Each record gives: clone size, J gene, D gene, V gene, CDR3 protein, CDR3 DNA. The D gene is left open where the match is weak. The listing skips clone size in some rows; elsewhere it reads once, few, many or a size class.

few	TRBJ2-7	-	TRBV28	CASSLPPPGRYEQYF	TGTGCCAGCAGTTTACCCCCCCCAGGGCGGTACGAGCAGTACTTC
-	TRBJ1-1	-	TRBV19	CATQVGRVTEAFF	TGTGCTACCCAAGTGGGGAGGGTCACTGAAGCTTTCTTT
-	TRBJ2-2	TRBD1	TRBV5-4	CASSWDRGNTGELFF	TGTGCCAGCAGCTGGGACAGGGGAAACACCGGGGAGCTGTTTTTT
once	TRBJ1-3	-	TRBV5-1	CASSLQGLSGNTIYF	TGCGCCAGCAGCTTACAGGGCCTCTCTGGAAACACCATATATTTT
once	TRBJ1-2	TRBD1	TRBV25-1	CASSDIQGAVYDGYTF	TGTGCCAGCAGCGATATACAGGGGGCGGTTTATGATGGCTACACCTTC
-	TRBJ1-4	TRBD1	TRBV19	CASSFQTGVGEKLFF	TGTGCCAGTAGTTTTCAGACAGGGGTGGGAGAAAAACTGTTTTTT
-	TRBJ1-4	-	TRBV6-5	CASSYGRAGGGEKLFF	TGTGCCAGCAGTTATGGTCGCGCCGGGGGGGGCGAAAAACTGTTTTTT
-	TRBJ1-2	-	TRBV5-6	CASSLAGVVGYTF	TGTGCCAGCAGCTTGGCAGGGGTAGTTGGCTACACCTTC
once	TRBJ2-6	TRBD1	TRBV4-2	CASSHGTGSSTGANVLTF	TGTGCCAGCAGCCATGGGACAGGCTCTAGTACTGGGGCCAACGTCCTGACTTTC
-	TRBJ1-6	-	TRBV6-5	CASSSDGQGNSPLHF	TGTGCCAGCAGCTCCGATGGGCAGGGGAATTCACCCCTCCACTTT
-	TRBJ2-3	TRBD2	TRBV6-4	CASSSGGGADTQYF	TGTGCCAGCAGCTCCGGGGGGGGCGCGGATACGCAGTATTTT
-	TRBJ2-3	TRBD1	TRBV27	CASTFRGRGRLSRTDTQYF	TGTGCCAGCACTTTCCGGGGCAGGGGGCGCCTAAGCCGCACAGATACGCAGTATTTT
-	TRBJ1-6	TRBD1	TRBV27	CASSRLRDSYNSPLHF	TGTGCCAGCAGCCGGCTCCGGGACAGCTATAATTCACCCCTCCACTTT
-	TRBJ1-4	-	TRBV6-5	CASSYSTSGAEEKLFF	TGTGCCAGCAGTTACTCGACCTCAGGGGCGGAGGAAAAACTGTTTTTT
-	TRBJ2-2	-	TRBV20-1	CSAQDTGELFF	TGCAGTGCTCAGGACACCGGGGAGCTGTTTTTT
-	TRBJ2-1	TRBD2	TRBV11-2	CASSSSTGGFNEQFF	TGTGCCAGCAGCTCATCGACGGGAGGGTTCAATGAGCAGTTCTTC
-	TRBJ1-2	-	TRBV11-2	CASSLGGDGYTF	TGTGCCAGCAGCTTGGGGGGGGATGGCTACACCTTC
-	TRBJ1-2	-	TRBV10-3	CAISESLSSGYTF	TGTGCCATCAGTGAGTCGCTCTCTAGTGGCTACACCTTC
-	TRBJ2-5	-	TRBV4-1	CASSQAQGGDEETQYF	TGCGCCAGCAGCCAAGCCCAGGGGGGTGATGAAGAGACCCAGTACTTC
-	TRBJ1-5	TRBD1	TRBV24-1	CATSDETGTGVSPQHF	TGTGCCACCAGTGACGAAACCGGGACAGGGGTTTCGCCCCAGCATTTT
once	TRBJ1-5	TRBD1	TRBV19	CASRQGPLSQPQHF	TGTGCCAGCAGACAGGGGCCGCTCTCTCAGCCCCAGCATTTT
-	TRBJ2-1	-	TRBV18	CASSPSRTENEQFF	TGTGCCAGCTCACCTTCACGGACTGAGAATGAGCAGTTCTTC